Following are 10 T cell receptor beta chains from one sample sequenced in a study of blood T cells in healthy people across ages. A second PCR of roughly 7 to 11 cycles used a sample-barcoded 5' primer and a J-beta primer mix. TCRdb re-analysed the 5' RACE reads in MiXCR, keeping a single row per CDR3 protein. The sample consists of about 640,000 distinct CDR3 sequences, approximately 30% of them appearing once. The material sequenced was blood. These receptors were collected from a woman at least 80 years old in good health.

This clonotype was seen at least ten times. V gene TRBV5-1 combines with J gene TRBJ2-1; a possible D gene is TRBD2 (6 bases). Per the germline V gene, CDR1 is SGHRS and CDR2 is YFSETQ. The CDR3 totals 16 residues. V was trimmed by 4 bases and J by 6 bases, leaving 20 bases between them. This CDR3 is CASSDRGTPSGNEQFF. DNA of the CDR3: TGCGCCAGCAGCGATCGGGGGACTCCCTCCGGCAATGAGCAGTTCTTC.

This clonotype was picked up many times. One end of the junction varies from germline; a read error may be responsible. The chain links TRBV5-1 to TRBJ2-1; TRBD1 matches 7 bases. The CDR3 has 14 amino acids. The V gene's germline CDR1 is SGHRS and CDR2 YFSETQ. CDR3 DNA sequence: TGTGCCAGCAGTCCGGGACAGATATACAATGAGCAGTTCTTC. The encoded protein is CASSPGQIYNEQFF. Variable domain in full (rest from reference TRBV5-1 and TRBJ2-1): KAGVTQTPRYLIKTRGQQVTLSCSPISGHRSVSWYQQTPGQGLQFLFEYFSETQRNKGNFPGRFSGRQFSNSRSEMNVSTLELGDSALYLCASSPGQIYNEQFFGPGTRLTVL.

The J gene is TRBJ1-1, the V gene TRBV10-3, with 7 positions matching TRBD1. Germline loops: CDR1 ENHRY, CDR2 SYGVKD. The length of the CDR3 is 14 residues. The trim removed 8 bases at V and 4 bases at J, leaving 10 bases unmatched. This chain's CDR3 is CAIGGYDRATEAFF. CDR3 nucleotide sequence: TGTGCCATCGGGGGTTATGACAGGGCCACTGAAGCTTTCTTT.

The V and J genes are TRBV7-2 and TRBJ2-5; 7 nucleotides match TRBD2. Per germline, CDR1 SGHTA and CDR2 FQGNSA. V dropped 1 base and J dropped 2; count of bases not matched to a gene: 7. The CDR3 totals 16 residues. The CDR3 is CASSLGVAGSQETQYF. The CDR3 region has the DNA TGTGCCAGCAGCTTAGGTGTAGCGGGTTCACAAGAGACCCAGTACTTC.

In this sample, this clonotype turned up a few times. This rearrangement joins TRBV20-1 to TRBJ2-4; no definite D call. Trimming pared 4 bases from V and 6 bases from J, leaving 13 bases between. The CDR3 loop spans 13 amino acids. Germline assignment: CDR1 DFQATT and CDR2 SNEGSKA (reference sequence). CDR3 nucleotides: TGCAGTGCTACCATTAGTCTAGGAAACATTCAGTACTTC. Translated, it gives CSATISLGNIQYF.

This rearrangement joins TRBV27 to TRBJ2-1; 7 positions match TRBD2. CDR1 is MNHEY and CDR2 is SMNVEV in the germline V gene (reference sequence). The CDR3 consists of 17 residues. J was trimmed by 13 bases and V by 7 bases; bases with no gene match: 25. DNA for the CDR3: TGTGCCAGCACCCCTAGAGCGGGGATGACGTACCAAGAGACCCAGTTCTTC. Its translation: CASTPRAGMTYQETQFF.

The chain recombines TRBV6-6 with TRBJ1-1, with D perhaps matching TRBD1 (6 bases). CDR1 is MNHNY, CDR2 SVGAGI, per germline (reference sequence). The length of the CDR3 is 13 residues. V lost 4 bases and J lost 7, with 13 bases in between. The CDR3 sequence is CASSSSRGVEAFF. CDR3 in DNA: TGTGCCAGCAGTTCTTCAAGGGGGGTTGAAGCTTTCTTT.

A single count supports this clonotype. This CDR3 is missing its conserved last phenylalanine or tryptophan, likely due to a read error. The chain joins TRBV3-1 to TRBJ2-7; TRBD1 is a possible D gene (5 bases). Per germline, CDR1 LGHDT and CDR2 YNNKEL (reference sequence). The CDR3 has 16 amino acids. V lost 4 bases and J 7 bases, leaving 23 bases between the germline ends. CDR3 DNA sequence: TGTGCCAGCAGCCGAACAGGCGCAGGCTCCTACAATGAGCAGTACATC. Protein: CASSRTGAGSYNEQYI.

The CDR3 nucleotides read TGTGCCAGCAGCCCCGCGGTGTCCTTACTCAATCAGCCCCAGCATTTT. Translated: CASSPAVSLLNQPQHF. The chain carries TRBV7-2 and TRBJ1-5; D remains ambiguous. Trimming cost V 5 bases and J 3 bases, with 17 bases left between them. The germline gives CDR1 SGHTA, CDR2 FQGNSA. The CDR3 runs to 16 residues.

The sample holds many counts of this clonotype. One junction end disagrees with the germline gene, perhaps due to a read error. This sequence joins TRBV11-1 and TRBJ2-5, with 9 bases matching TRBD1. Germline V gene data show CDR1 as SGHAT and CDR2 as FQDESV (reference sequence). CDR3 size: 14 residues. In DNA, the CDR3 is TGTGCCAGCAGCTCCCGGGACAGGGAAGAGACCAAGTACTTC. This codes for CASSSRDREETKYF.